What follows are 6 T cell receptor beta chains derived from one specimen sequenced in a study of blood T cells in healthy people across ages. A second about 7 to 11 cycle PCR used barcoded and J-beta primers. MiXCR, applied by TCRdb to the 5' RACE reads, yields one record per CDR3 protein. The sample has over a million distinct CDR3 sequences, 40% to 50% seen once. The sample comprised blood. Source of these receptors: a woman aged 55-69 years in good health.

In DNA form, the CDR3 reads TGTGCCAGCAGCCAAGAGGCGGATAGCGGGATCTACAATGAGCAGTTCTTC. Translation: CASSQEADSGIYNEQFF. This chain links TRBV4-2 with TRBJ2-1, with 8 bases fitting TRBD2. V dropped 0 bases and J dropped 3; count of bases not matched to a gene: 7. The germline V gene has CDR1 LGHNA and CDR2 YNFKEQ. The CDR3 covers 17 residues.

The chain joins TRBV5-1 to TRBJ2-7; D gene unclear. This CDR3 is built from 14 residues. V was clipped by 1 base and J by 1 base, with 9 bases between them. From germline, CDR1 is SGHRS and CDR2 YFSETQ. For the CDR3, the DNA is TGCGCCAGCAGCTTGACTTACCTTTCCTACGAGCAGTACTTC. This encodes CASSLTYLSYEQYF. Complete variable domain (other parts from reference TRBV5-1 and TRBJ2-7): KAGVTQTPRYLIKTRGQQVTLSCSPISGHRSVSWYQQTPGQGLQFLFEYFSETQRNKGNFPGRFSGRQFSNSRSEMNVSTLELGDSALYLCASSLTYLSYEQYFGPGTRLTVT.

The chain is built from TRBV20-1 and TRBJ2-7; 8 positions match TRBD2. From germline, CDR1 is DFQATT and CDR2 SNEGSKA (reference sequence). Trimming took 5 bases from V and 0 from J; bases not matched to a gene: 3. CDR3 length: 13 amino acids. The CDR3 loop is CSALGTSSYEQYF. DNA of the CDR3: TGCAGTGCTCTCGGGACTAGCTCCTACGAGCAGTACTTC.

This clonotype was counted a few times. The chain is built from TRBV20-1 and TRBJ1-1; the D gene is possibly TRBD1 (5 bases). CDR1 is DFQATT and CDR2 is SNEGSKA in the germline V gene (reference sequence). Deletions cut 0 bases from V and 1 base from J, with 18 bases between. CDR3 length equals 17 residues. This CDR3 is CSAREASGPLRNTEAFF. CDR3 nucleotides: TGCAGTGCTAGAGAGGCATCGGGACCCTTGAGGAACACTGAAGCTTTCTTT.

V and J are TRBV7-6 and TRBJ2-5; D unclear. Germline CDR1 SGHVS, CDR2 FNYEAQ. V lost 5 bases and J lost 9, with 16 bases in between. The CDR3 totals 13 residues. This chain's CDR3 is CASSRGSVNSQYF. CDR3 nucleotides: TGTGCCAGCAGCCGTGGGTCGGTGAATTCCCAGTACTTC.

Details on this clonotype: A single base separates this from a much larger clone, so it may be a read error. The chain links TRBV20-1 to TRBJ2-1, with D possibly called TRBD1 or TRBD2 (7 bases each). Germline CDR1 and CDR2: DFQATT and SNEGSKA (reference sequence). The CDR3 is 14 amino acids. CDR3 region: CSTRGLAAHNEQFF. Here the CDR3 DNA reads TGCAGTACTAGGGGGCTAGCGGCCCACAATGAGCAGTTCTTC.